A selection of T cell receptor beta chains follows, all from one sample in a study of blood T cell repertoires in COVID-19. The data were produced by immunoSEQ multiplex PCR, yet TCRdb's version contains in-frame clones alone and is incomplete. The repertoire holds 370,000 or so clones, with around 87% as singletons. The sequenced sample was PBMCs or T cells enriched from blood (not recorded which). The origin of the receptors is a man younger than 40 who had recovered from COVID-19. The CDR3 runs from the conserved cysteine through the conserved F or W. The order of the fields is J gene, clone size, V gene, D gene, CDR3 protein, CDR3 DNA. D genes are given only for firm matches. Not all rows give a size; the values are once, few, many and, for expanded clones, a class.

>TRBJ1-3|.|TRBV6-5|.
CASGDRGSGNTIYF
TGTGCCAGCGGGGATCGGGGCTCTGGAAACACCATATATTTT
>TRBJ2-5|.|TRBV6-6|.
CASSYSEGGGETQYF
TGTGCCAGCAGTTACTCTGAAGGAGGAGGCGAGACCCAGTACTTC
>TRBJ2-5|.|TRBV15|.
CATSRDFTNQETQYF
TGTGCCACCAGCAGAGATTTTACTAACCAAGAGACCCAGTACTTC
>TRBJ2-5|.|TRBV19|.
CASSITGLGETQYF
TGTGCCAGTAGTATAACGGGGTTGGGAGAGACCCAGTACTTC
>TRBJ1-2|.|TRBV29-1|TRBD1
CSVKTGQGSGGYTF
TGCAGCGTAAAGACGGGACAGGGTTCTGGAGGCTACACCTTC
>TRBJ1-5|.|TRBV6-6|.
CASRLGTNQPQHF
TGTGCCAGCAGGCTAGGAACCAATCAGCCCCAGCATTTT
>TRBJ2-3|.|TRBV5-1|TRBD1
CASSLAGGRGTDTQYF
TGCGCCAGCAGCTTGGCAGGGGGCAGAGGCACAGATACGCAGTATTTT
>TRBJ1-6|.|TRBV19|.
CASSIAGLDNSPLHF
TGTGCCAGTAGTATAGCAGGTTTGGATAATTCACCCCTCCACTTT
>TRBJ1-5|.|TRBV30|TRBD1
CAWTLPGTANQPQHF
TGTGCCTGGACCCTACCCGGGACAGCCAATCAGCCCCAGCATTTT
>TRBJ2-5|.|TRBV3-1/TRBV3-2|TRBD1
CASSHPKGPTGTRETQYF
TGTGCCAGCAGCCACCCGAAAGGCCCGACAGGGACGCGGGAGACCCAGTACTTC
>TRBJ1-1|.|TRBV5-1|TRBD1
CASRQGARTEAFF
TGCGCCAGCCGACAGGGGGCTCGGACTGAAGCTTTCTTT
>TRBJ2-1|.|TRBV5-5|TRBD1
CASSLAQTGGFNEQFF
TGTGCCAGCAGCTTGGCCCAGACAGGGGGGTTCAATGAGCAGTTCTTC
>TRBJ2-3|.|TRBV28|TRBD1
CASSSSPGGAGGDTQYF
TGTGCCAGCAGTTCGTCACCAGGGGGCGCTGGGGGAGATACGCAGTATTTT
>TRBJ1-2|.|TRBV12-3/TRBV12-4|.
CASRPGEGGYTF
TGTGCCAGCAGACCAGGGGAGGGGGGCTACACCTTC
>TRBJ2-1|.|TRBV10-2|.
CASREDRGSYNEQFF
TGCGCCAGCAGGGAGGACAGAGGATCCTACAATGAGCAGTTCTTC
>TRBJ1-3|.|TRBV7-2|.
CASSRQESGNTIYF
TGTGCCAGCAGCAGACAGGAATCGGGAAACACCATATATTTT
>TRBJ1-2|once|TRBV5-1|.
CASSPGGRNYGYTF
TGCGCCAGCAGCCCCGGAGGCAGAAACTATGGCTACACCTTC
>TRBJ1-1|.|TRBV27|.
CASSLMGDNEAFF
TGTGCCAGCAGTTTAATGGGGGACAACGAAGCTTTCTTT
>TRBJ2-2|.|TRBV11-3|.
CASSFVVGGENTGELFF
TGTGCCAGCAGCTTTGTTGTAGGGGGGGAGAACACCGGGGAGCTGTTTTTT
>TRBJ1-2|once|TRBV10-3|.
CAISDVNRVAYGYTF
TGTGCCATCAGTGACGTTAACAGGGTAGCCTATGGCTACACCTTC
>TRBJ2-7|.|TRBV6-2/TRBV6-3|.
CASSKSPGRSYEQYF
TGTGCCAGCAGCAAGTCGCCAGGCAGATCCTACGAGCAGTACTTC
>TRBJ2-2|.|TRBV2|TRBD1
CASSADRAETGELFF
TGTGCCAGCAGTGCAGACAGGGCTGAGACCGGGGAGCTGTTTTTT
>TRBJ1-2|.|TRBV7-6|.
CASSLDSGEHYGYTF
TGTGCCAGCAGCTTAGATTCGGGAGAACACTATGGCTACACCTTC
>TRBJ1-6|.|TRBV19|.
CASSQGYNSPLHF
TGTGCCAGTAGCCAGGGCTATAATTCACCCCTCCACTTT
>TRBJ2-1|.|TRBV11-2|TRBD1
CASSSGQHNEQFF
TGTGCCAGCAGCTCGGGACAGCACAATGAGCAGTTCTTC
>TRBJ1-2|.|TRBV15|.
CATSRSNDRASLSGYTF
TGTGCCACCAGCAGGTCCAACGACAGAGCCTCCCTCTCTGGCTACACCTTC
>TRBJ2-7|.|TRBV6-2/TRBV6-3|.
CASSGPGSSYEQYF
TGTGCCAGCAGTGGTCCGGGGAGCTCCTACGAGCAGTACTTC
>TRBJ2-2|.|TRBV7-9|.
CASSPGVVGELFF
TGTGCCAGCAGTCCAGGGGTAGTCGGGGAGCTGTTTTTT
>TRBJ1-1|.|TRBV6-5|.
CASTTTGLNTEAFF
TGTGCCAGCACCACAACAGGGCTGAACACTGAAGCTTTCTTT
>TRBJ2-2|few|TRBV7-9|.
CASSLYTGELFF
TGTGCCAGCAGCTTATATACCGGGGAGCTGTTTTTT
>TRBJ1-1|.|TRBV9|.
CASSATANTEAFF
TGTGCCAGCAGCGCTACAGCGAACACTGAAGCTTTCTTT
>TRBJ2-1|.|TRBV24-1|TRBD2
CATSDSGLAGGNEQFF
TGTGCCACCAGTGATTCGGGACTAGCGGGGGGCAATGAGCAGTTCTTC
>TRBJ1-1|.|TRBV3-1/TRBV3-2|.
CASSQGGGGTEAFF
TGTGCCAGCAGCCAGGGGGGGGGAGGCACTGAAGCTTTCTTT
>TRBJ1-1|.|TRBV10-1|TRBD1
CASSGGRQGATEAFF
TGCGCCAGCAGTGGGGGAAGACAGGGGGCAACTGAAGCTTTCTTT
>TRBJ1-2|.|TRBV6-5|.
CARRTDQPNYGYTF
TGTGCCAGAAGGACAGACCAACCTAACTATGGCTACACCTTC
>TRBJ2-1|.|TRBV5-4|TRBD1
CASSLGGDSSYNEQFF
TGTGCCAGCAGCTTGGGTGGGGACAGCTCCTACAATGAGCAGTTCTTC
>TRBJ2-1|.|TRBV7-2|.
CASSLEVGGAYNEQFF
TGTGCCAGCAGCTTAGAAGTAGGGGGGGCTTACAATGAGCAGTTCTTC
>TRBJ1-5|.|TRBV7-8|.
CASSPSMYRDQPQHF
TGTGCCAGCAGCCCAAGCATGTACAGGGATCAGCCCCAGCATTTT
>TRBJ2-5|.|TRBV6-5|TRBD2
CASSYSTSGAQETQYF
TGTGCCAGCAGTTACTCGACTAGCGGGGCACAAGAGACCCAGTACTTC
>TRBJ1-6|.|TRBV7-2|TRBD1
CASSLVTGVSSPLHF
TGTGCCAGCAGCTTAGTAACAGGGGTGAGTTCACCCCTCCACTTT
>TRBJ2-7|.|TRBV19|.
CASSSTGYEQYF
TGTGCCAGTAGTTCGACAGGCTACGAGCAGTACTTC
>TRBJ2-5|.|TRBV4-2|TRBD1
CASSQGQGKETQYF
TGTGCCAGCAGCCAAGGACAGGGTAAAGAGACCCAGTACTTC
>TRBJ1-1|.|TRBV3-1/TRBV3-2|.
CASSQVEGNTEAFF
TGTGCCAGCAGCCAAGTGGAGGGGAACACTGAAGCTTTCTTT
>TRBJ2-5|.|TRBV29-1|TRBD1
CSADPPGGIGETQYF
TGCAGCGCAGACCCCCCAGGGGGAATAGGGGAGACCCAGTACTTC
>TRBJ2-7|.|TRBV7-2|.
CASSLGGVALEQYF
TGTGCCAGCAGCTTAGGTGGTGTTGCGCTCGAGCAGTACTTC
>TRBJ2-1|once|TRBV5-1|TRBD2
CASSRGGPNEQFF
TGCGCCAGCAGCCGGGGGGGCCCCAATGAGCAGTTCTTC
>TRBJ1-5|.|TRBV2|.
CASSLYGNQPQHF
TGTGCCAGCAGTCTATACGGGAATCAGCCCCAGCATTTT
>TRBJ2-5|.|TRBV9|TRBD1
CASSRIQGHQETQYF
TGTGCCAGCAGCCGGATACAGGGGCACCAAGAGACCCAGTACTTC
>TRBJ1-4|.|TRBV27|.
CASSLAGINEKLFF
TGTGCCAGCAGTTTAGCAGGGATTAATGAAAAACTGTTTTTT
>TRBJ1-1|.|TRBV7-9|.
CASSHREKNTEAFF
TGTGCCAGCAGCCACCGGGAGAAGAACACTGAAGCTTTCTTT
>TRBJ2-1|once|TRBV5-4|.
CASSPGAGAGNEQFF
TGTGCCAGCAGCCCCGGGGCAGGGGCGGGCAATGAGCAGTTCTTC
>TRBJ2-3|.|TRBV12-3/TRBV12-4|.
CASSSTSTDTQYF
TGTGCCAGCAGCTCGACTAGCACAGATACGCAGTATTTT
>TRBJ2-5|.|TRBV7-6|.
CASSSSDSLQETQYF
TGTGCCAGCAGCTCATCGGACAGCTTACAAGAGACCCAGTACTTC
>TRBJ1-5|.|TRBV19|.
CASSGQSNQPQHF
TGTGCCAGTAGTGGACAGTCTAATCAGCCCCAGCATTTT
>TRBJ1-1|.|TRBV12-3/TRBV12-4|.
CASSLAGVTEAFF
TGTGCCAGCAGTTTAGCAGGGGTGACTGAAGCTTTCTTT